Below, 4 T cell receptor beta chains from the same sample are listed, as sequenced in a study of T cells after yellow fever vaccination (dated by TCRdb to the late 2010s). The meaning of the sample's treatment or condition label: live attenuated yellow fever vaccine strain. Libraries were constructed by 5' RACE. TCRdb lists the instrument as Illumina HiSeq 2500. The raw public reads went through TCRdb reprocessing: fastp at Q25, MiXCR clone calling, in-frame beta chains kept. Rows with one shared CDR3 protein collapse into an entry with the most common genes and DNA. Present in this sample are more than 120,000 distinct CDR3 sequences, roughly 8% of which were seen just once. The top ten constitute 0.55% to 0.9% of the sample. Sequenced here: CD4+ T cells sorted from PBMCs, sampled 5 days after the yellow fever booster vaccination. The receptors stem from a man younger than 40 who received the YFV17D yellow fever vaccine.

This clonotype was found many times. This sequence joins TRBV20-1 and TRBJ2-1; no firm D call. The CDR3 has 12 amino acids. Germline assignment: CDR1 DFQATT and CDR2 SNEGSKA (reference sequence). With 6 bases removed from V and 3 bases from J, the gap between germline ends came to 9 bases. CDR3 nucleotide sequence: TGCAGTGCGGTTGTAGACTACAATGAGCAGTTCTTC. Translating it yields CSAVVDYNEQFF.

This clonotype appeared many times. The CDR3 DNA reads as TGTGCCAGCAGCCGGGACAGAACCGGGGAGCTGTTTTTT. This encodes CASSRDRTGELFF. This chain links TRBV7-2 with TRBJ2-2, with TRBD1 matching 7 bases. Trimming took 5 bases from V and 5 from J; bases not matched to a gene: 2. CDR1 and CDR2 from the germline V gene are SGHTA and FQGNSA. The CDR3 is 13 amino acids.

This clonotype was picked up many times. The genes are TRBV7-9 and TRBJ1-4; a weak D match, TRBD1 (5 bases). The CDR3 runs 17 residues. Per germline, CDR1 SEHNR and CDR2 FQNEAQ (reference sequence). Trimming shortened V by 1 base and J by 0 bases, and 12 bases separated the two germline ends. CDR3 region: CASSLGWDRATNEKLFF. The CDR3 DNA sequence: TGTGCCAGCAGCTTAGGATGGGACCGTGCAACTAATGAAAAACTGTTTTTT.

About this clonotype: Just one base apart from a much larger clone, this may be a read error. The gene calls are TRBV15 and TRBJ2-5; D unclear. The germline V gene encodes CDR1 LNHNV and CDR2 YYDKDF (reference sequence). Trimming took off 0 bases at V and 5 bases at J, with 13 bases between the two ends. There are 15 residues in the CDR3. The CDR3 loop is CATSRDLWLAETQYF. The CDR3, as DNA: TGTGCCACCAGCAGAGATCTGTGGCTGGCGGAGACCCAGTACTTC.